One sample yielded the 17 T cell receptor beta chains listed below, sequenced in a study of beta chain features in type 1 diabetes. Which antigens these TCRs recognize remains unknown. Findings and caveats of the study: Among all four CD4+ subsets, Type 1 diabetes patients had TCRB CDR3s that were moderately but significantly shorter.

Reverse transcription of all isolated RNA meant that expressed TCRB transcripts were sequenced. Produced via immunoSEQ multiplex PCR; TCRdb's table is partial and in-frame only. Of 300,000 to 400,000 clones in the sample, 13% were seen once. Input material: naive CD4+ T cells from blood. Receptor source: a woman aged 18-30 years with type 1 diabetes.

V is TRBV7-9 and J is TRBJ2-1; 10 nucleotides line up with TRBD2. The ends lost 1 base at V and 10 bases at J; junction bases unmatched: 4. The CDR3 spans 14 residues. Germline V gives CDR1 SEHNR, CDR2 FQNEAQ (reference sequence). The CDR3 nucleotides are TGTGCCAGCAGCTTAGTGACTAGCGGGTACGAGCAGTTCTTC. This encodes CASSLVTSGYEQFF.

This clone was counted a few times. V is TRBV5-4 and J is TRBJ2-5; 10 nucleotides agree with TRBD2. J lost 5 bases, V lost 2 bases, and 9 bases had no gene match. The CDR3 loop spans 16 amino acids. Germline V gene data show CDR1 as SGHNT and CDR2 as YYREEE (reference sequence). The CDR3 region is CASSLRLAGASETQYF. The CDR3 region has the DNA TGTGCCAGCAGCTTACGCCTAGCGGGAGCTTCGGAGACCCAGTACTTC.

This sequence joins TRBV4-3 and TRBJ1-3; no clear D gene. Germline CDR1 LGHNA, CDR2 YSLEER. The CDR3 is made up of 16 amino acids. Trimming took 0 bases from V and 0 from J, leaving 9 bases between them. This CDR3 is CASSQEGSRSGNTIYF. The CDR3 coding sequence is TGCGCCAGCAGCCAAGAAGGTAGCCGCTCTGGAAACACCATATATTTT.

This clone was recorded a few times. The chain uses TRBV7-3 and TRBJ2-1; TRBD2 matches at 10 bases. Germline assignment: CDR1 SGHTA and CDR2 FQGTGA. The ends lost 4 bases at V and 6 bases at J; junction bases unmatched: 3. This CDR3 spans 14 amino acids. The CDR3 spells CASSSGLAVNEQFF. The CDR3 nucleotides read TGTGCCAGCAGCTCTGGACTAGCGGTCAATGAGCAGTTCTTC.

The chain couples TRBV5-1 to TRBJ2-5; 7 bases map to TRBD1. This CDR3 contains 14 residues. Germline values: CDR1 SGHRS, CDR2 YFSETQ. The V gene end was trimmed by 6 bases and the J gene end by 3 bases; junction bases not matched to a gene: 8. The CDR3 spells CASKLTGWEETQYF. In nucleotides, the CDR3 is TGCGCCAGCAAACTGACAGGGTGGGAAGAGACCCAGTACTTC. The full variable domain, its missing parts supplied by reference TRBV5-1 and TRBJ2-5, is KAGVTQTPRYLIKTRGQQVTLSCSPISGHRSVSWYQQTPGQGLQFLFEYFSETQRNKGNFPGRFSGRQFSNSRSEMNVSTLELGDSALYLCASKLTGWEETQYFGPGTRLLVL.

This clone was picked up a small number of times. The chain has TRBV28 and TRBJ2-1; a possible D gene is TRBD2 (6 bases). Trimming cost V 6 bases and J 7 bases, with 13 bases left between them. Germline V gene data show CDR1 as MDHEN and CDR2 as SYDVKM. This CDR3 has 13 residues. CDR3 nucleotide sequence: TGTGCCAGCAGACTAGGAGGGTATAATGAGCAGTTCTTC. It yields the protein CASRLGGYNEQFF.

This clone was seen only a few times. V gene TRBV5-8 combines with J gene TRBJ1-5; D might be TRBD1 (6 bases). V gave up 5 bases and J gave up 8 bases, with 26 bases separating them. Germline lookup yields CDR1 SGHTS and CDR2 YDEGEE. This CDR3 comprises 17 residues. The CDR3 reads CASRPDRTRGVAEPQHF. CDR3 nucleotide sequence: TGTGCCAGCAGACCAGACAGGACGCGAGGGGTGGCAGAGCCCCAGCATTTT.

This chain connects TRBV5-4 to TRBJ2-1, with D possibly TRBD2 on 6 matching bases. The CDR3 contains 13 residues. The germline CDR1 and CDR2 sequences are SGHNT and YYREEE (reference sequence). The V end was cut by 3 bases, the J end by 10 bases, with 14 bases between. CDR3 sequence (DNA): TGTGCCAGCAGCTCGGGGGTCGAGCGGGAGCAGTTCTTC. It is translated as CASSSGVEREQFF.

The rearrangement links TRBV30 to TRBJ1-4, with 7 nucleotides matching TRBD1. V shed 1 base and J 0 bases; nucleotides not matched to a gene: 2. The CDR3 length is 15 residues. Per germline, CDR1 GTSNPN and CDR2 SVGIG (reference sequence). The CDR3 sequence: CAWSGQGATNEKLFF. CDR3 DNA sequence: TGTGCCTGGAGTGGACAGGGAGCAACTAATGAAAAACTGTTTTTT.

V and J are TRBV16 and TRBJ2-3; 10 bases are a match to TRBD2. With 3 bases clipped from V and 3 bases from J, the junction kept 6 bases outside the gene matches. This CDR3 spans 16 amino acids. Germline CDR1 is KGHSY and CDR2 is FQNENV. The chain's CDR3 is CASSQQAGGLTDTQYF. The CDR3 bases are TGTGCCAGCAGCCAGCAAGCGGGAGGGCTGACAGATACGCAGTATTTT.

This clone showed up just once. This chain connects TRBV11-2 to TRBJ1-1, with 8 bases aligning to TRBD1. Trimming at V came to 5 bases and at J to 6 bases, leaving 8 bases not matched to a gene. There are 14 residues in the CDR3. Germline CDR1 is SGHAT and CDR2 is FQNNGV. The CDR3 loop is CASSTRTGMAEAFF. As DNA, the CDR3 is TGTGCCAGCAGCACCCGGACAGGGATGGCTGAAGCTTTCTTT.

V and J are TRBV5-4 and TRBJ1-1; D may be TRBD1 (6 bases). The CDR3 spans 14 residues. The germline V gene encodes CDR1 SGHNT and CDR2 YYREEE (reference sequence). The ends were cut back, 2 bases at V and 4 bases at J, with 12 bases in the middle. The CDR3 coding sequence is TGTGCCAGCAGCTTTGGGGGCGCTGTCACTGAAGCTTTCTTT. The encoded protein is CASSFGGAVTEAFF.

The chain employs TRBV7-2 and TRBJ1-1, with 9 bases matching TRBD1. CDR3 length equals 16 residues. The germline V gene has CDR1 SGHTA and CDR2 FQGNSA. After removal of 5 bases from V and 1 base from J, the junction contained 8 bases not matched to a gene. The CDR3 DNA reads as TGTGCCAGCAGCGAGAGAGTGACAGGGGGGAACACTGAAGCTTTCTTT. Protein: CASSERVTGGNTEAFF.

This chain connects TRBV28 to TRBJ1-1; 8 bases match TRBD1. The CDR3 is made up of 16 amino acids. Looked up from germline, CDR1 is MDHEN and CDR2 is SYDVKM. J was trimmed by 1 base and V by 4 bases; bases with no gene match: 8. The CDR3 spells CASSSSGQVKNTEAFF. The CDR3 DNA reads TGTGCCAGCAGTTCCTCGGGACAGGTAAAGAACACTGAAGCTTTCTTT.

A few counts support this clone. The CDR3 DNA is TGTGCCAGCTCGACACTAGCGGGAGGGGGCAATGAGCAGTTCTTC. It translates to CASSTLAGGGNEQFF. The V and J genes are TRBV18 and TRBJ2-1, with 13 bases lining up with TRBD2. The CDR3 totals 15 residues. V shed 6 bases, J shed 6 bases, and the junction held 5 bases outside the gene matches. CDR1 and CDR2 from the germline V gene are KGHSH and LQKENI.

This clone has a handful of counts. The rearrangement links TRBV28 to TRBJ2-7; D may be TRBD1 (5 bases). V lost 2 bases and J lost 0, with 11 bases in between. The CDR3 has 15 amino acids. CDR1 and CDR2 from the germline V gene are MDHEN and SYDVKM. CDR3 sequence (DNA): TGTGCCAGCAGTTTACTACAGGCCCCCTCCTACGAGCAGTACTTC. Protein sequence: CASSLLQAPSYEQYF.

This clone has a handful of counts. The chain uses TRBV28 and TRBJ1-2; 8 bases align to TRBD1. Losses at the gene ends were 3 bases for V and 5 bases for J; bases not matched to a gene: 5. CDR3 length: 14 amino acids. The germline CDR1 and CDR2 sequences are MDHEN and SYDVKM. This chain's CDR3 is CASSLGQALYGYTF. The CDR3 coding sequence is TGTGCCAGCAGTTTGGGACAGGCACTGTATGGCTACACCTTC.